This T cell receptor beta chain was observed in a study of CD8+CD57+ T cells in acquired aplastic anemia. Study information: Quantities of DNA derived from sorted CD4+ and CD8+ cells averaged about 3.2 ug. Regarding the study as a whole: Overlap between patients and controls comprised 25 to 35 CD8+ CDR3 sequences.

The use of genomic DNA as template underpinned the TCR beta VDJ and CDR3 profiling. MiXCR was run by TCRdb on the reads, yielding one entry per CDR3 protein. The repertoire holds over 150,000 distinct CDR3 sequences, with about 52% as singletons. The CDR3 runs 15 residues. Germline CDR1 reads KGHDR; CDR2 reads SFDVKD. The V segment lost 5 bases and the J segment 2 bases; nucleotides outside the gene matches: 4. This clonotype has just one count. The antigen remains unidentified. Patients picked for sequencing had shown CD8+CD57+ cell expansion detected by flow cytometry. All participating patients were living with severe acquired aplastic anemia. None of the patients had been given any therapy when their blood was sampled.

The J gene is TRBJ2-1, the V gene TRBV24-1; 8 nucleotides match TRBD2. This TCR was recovered from a human donor with aplastic anemia. The sequenced sample consisted of sorted CD4+, CD8+, or CD8+CD57+ T cells (not recorded which) from PBMCs. The CDR3 DNA reads TGTGCCACCAGTGGCGGAGCGGGGGCCTACAATGAGCAGTTCTTC. It encodes CATSGGAGAYNEQFF.